The T cell receptor (beta chain) under discussion was sequenced for a study of breast tumors, draining lymph nodes, adjacent tissues (dated by TCRdb to the mid-2010s). Regarding the study in general: TCR beta repertoires were compared across tumor, adjacent nontumor tissue and axillary lymph nodes obtained from breast cancer patients. In human breast cancer, the study set out to evaluate how tumor, surrounding tissue and draining lymph node repertoires relate to one another and whether T cells may move between these sites. Paper-wide results and their limitations: Tumors showed preferential V and J gene usage, and their T-cell repertoire diversity fell below that of lymph nodes yet above that of nontumor tissue. Tumor and nontumor tissue repertoires were found to be significantly more similar in luminal-like than in basal-like breast cancer. Rather than being directly demonstrated, the conclusion that tumor T cells originate in lymph nodes was presented as consistent with a hypothesis. The data were judged consistent with most tumor T cells deriving from the lymph node and then expanding within tumor tissue.

The instrument given in TCRdb is Illumina HiSeq 2000. Multiplex PCR amplification was used to generate the TCR beta chain libraries. High-throughput sequencing was used to analyze the amplified TCR beta chain products. The public reads were quality trimmed at Q25 with fastp and then assembled into clones with MiXCR by TCRdb, keeping productive beta chains. Rows are combined by CDR3 protein, so each entry shows the most common genes and DNA. Counted in this sample were roughly 130,000 distinct CDR3 sequences; approximately 29% of them appeared once. The ten biggest clones cover about 2.3% of the sample. CDR3 length: 15 amino acids, cysteine to phenylalanine. Only CDR3 DNA is held: 45 bases, read in frame from base 1. CDR1 and CDR2 were assigned from the germline V gene as MDHEN and SYDVKM. Relative to germline, V is 2 bases shorter and J is 2 bases shorter, with 12 bases between their ends. The axillary draining lymph nodes of breast cancer patients were the source of the lymph node samples.

This clonotype was recorded many times. Its recognized antigen is unknown. Nothing much larger sits one base from this clone, and base qualities are not available. The sequence was obtained from a female donor with breast cancer. Some clones in this sample may be carry-over from other donors' samples. This receptor chain uses TRBV28 and TRBJ1-2; the D segment cannot be called with confidence. The sequencing input was axillary lymph node tissue. The nucleotide sequence is TGTGCCAGCAGTTTAAAGGCAGGCGCAAACTATGGCTACACCTTC. Translation gives CASSLKAGANYGYTF.